This TCR beta chain was found in a study of glioma-infiltrating T cells. Using RNA template, CDR3s of TCR alpha and beta were amplified with iRepertoire arm-PCR. For one-step reverse transcription and amplification, about 90-400 ng of tissue mRNA or PBMC total RNA was used. Each CDR3 protein gets one entry after TCRdb re-called the multiplex PCR reads with MiXCR. The sample has 150,000 to 200,000 distinct CDR3 sequences, about 31% seen once; the top ten hold about 19%. General study findings and limits: Above-expected tissue-blood divergence occurred in all gliomas, most in low-grade ones. Only very few CDR3 sequences appeared in both tissue and blood.

This clonotype was seen many times. Its antigen is currently unknown. The CDR3 covers 14 residues. CDR1 and CDR2 from the germline V gene are SGHAT and FQNNGV. The V end was cut by 5 bases, the J end by 10 bases, with 18 bases between. The genes are TRBV11-2 and TRBJ2-1; D possibly corresponds to TRBD2 (6 bases). The sequence was obtained from a human donor with low-grade glioma or glioblastoma, undergoing nonglioma brain surgery, or in good health (not recorded which). Sequencing was performed on glioma tissue, nonneoplastic brain tissue, or PBMCs (not recorded which). The CDR3 protein is CASSAGTPPGEQFF. The CDR3 coding sequence is TGTGCCAGCAGCGCCGGGACTCCCCCTGGGGAGCAGTTCTTC. Supplemented by reference TRBV11-2 and TRBJ2-1, the full variable domain reads EAGVAQSPRYKIIEKRQSVAFWCNPISGHATLYWYQQILGQGPKLLIQFQNNGVVDDSQLPKDRFSAERLKGVDSTLKIQPAKLEDSAVYLCASSAGTPPGEQFFGPGTRLTVL.